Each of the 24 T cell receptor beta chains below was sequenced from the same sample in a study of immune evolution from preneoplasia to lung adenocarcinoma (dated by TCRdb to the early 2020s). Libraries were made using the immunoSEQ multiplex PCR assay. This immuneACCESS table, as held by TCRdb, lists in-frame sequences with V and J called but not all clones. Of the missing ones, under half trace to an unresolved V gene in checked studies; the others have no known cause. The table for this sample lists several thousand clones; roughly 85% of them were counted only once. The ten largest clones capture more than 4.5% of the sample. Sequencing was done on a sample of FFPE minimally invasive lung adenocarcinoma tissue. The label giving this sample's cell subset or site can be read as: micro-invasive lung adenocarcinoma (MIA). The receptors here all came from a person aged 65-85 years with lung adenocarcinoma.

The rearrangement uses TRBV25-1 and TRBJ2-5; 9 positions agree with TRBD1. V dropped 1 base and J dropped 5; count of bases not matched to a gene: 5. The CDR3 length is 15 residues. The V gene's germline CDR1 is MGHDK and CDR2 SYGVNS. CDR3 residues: CASSEWGQGIETQYF. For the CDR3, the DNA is TGTGCCAGCAGTGAATGGGGACAGGGTATTGAGACCCAGTACTTC.

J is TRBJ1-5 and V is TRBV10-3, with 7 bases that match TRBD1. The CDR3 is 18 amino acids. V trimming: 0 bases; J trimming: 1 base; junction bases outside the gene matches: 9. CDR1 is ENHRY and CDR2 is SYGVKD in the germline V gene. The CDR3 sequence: CAISESGGTGASNQPQHF. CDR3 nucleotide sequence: TGTGCCATCAGTGAGTCGGGCGGAACAGGGGCGAGCAATCAGCCCCAGCATTTT.

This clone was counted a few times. The CDR3 coding sequence is TGTGCCAGCAGTTACGTGTCGCAAAACACCGGGGAGCTGTTTTTT. Translated: CASSYVSQNTGELFF. The chain combines TRBV6-5 with TRBJ2-2; D not certain. Germline-derived CDR1 and CDR2 are MNHEY and SVGAGI. V was shortened by 2 bases and J by 2 bases, with 9 bases between the two germline ends. The CDR3 is 15 amino acids.

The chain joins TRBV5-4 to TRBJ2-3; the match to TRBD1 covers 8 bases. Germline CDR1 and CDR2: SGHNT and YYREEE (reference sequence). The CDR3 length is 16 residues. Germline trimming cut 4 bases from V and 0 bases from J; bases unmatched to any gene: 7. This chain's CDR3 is CASSPLGQGSTDTQYF. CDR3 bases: TGTGCCAGCAGCCCCCTCGGACAGGGAAGCACAGATACGCAGTATTTT.

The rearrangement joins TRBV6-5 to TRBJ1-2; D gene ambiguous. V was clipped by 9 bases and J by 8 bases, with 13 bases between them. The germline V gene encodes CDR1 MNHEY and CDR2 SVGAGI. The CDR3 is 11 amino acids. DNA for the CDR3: TGTGCCAGTCAAGCGGGTTCCGGCTACACCTTC. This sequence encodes CASQAGSGYTF.

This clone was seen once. Here the CDR3 reads CATSRDLRGAKEKLFF. DNA for the CDR3: TGTGCCACCAGCAGAGATCTCCGTGGAGCGAAGGAAAAACTGTTTTTT. The chain joins TRBV15 to TRBJ1-4, with no clear D. V was cut by 0 bases and J by 8 bases, with 16 bases left in between. The CDR3 length is 16 residues. Germline values: CDR1 LNHNV, CDR2 YYDKDF (reference sequence).

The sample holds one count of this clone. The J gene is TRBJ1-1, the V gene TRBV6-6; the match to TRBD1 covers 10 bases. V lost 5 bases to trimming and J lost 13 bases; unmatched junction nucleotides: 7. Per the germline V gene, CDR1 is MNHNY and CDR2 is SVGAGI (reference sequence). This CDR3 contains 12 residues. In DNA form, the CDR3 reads TGTGCCAGCAGTAGGGACAGGGGCTTGGTTTTCTTT. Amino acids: CASSRDRGLVFF.

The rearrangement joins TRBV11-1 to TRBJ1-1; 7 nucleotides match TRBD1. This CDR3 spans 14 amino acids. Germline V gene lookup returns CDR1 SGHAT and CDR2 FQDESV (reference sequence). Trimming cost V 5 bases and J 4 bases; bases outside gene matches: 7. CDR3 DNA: TGTGCCAGCAGCCGACAGGGAAGAGTCACTGAAGCTTTCTTT. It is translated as CASSRQGRVTEAFF.

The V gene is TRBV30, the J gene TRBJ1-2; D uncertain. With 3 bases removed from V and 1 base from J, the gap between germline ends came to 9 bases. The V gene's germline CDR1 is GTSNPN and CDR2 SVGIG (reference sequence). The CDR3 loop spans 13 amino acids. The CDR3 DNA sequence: TGTGCCTGGAGGGCACCAGTTAACTATGGCTACACCTTC. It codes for CAWRAPVNYGYTF.

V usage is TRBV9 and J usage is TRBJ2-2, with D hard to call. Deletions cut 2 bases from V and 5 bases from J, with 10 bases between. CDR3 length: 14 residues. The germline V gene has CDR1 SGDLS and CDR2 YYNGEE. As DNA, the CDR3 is TGTGCCAGCAGCGTTGGAGACCCGACCGGGGAGCTGTTTTTT. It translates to CASSVGDPTGELFF. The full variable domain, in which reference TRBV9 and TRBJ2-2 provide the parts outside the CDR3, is DSGVTQTPKHLITATGQRVTLRCSPRSGDLSVYWYQQSLDQGLQFLIQYYNGEERAKGNILERFSAQQFPDLHSELNLSSLELGDSALYFCASSVGDPTGELFFGEGSRLTVL.

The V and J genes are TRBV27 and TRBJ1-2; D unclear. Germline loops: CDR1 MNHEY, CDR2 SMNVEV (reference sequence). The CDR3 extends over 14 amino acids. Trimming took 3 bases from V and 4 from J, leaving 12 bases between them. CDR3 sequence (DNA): TGTGCCAGCAGTTTGGATAGGCAGACCTATGGCTACACCTTC. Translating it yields CASSLDRQTYGYTF.

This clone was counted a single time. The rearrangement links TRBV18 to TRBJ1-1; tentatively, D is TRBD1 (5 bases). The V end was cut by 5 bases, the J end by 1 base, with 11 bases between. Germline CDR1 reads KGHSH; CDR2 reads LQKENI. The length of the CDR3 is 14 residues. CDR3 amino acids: CASSSQGANTEAFF. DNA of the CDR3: TGTGCCAGCTCATCCCAGGGAGCGAACACTGAAGCTTTCTTT.

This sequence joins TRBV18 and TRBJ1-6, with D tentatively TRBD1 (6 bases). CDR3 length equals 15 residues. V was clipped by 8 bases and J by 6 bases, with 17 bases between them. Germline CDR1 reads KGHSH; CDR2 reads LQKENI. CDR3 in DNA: TGTGCCAGCCAACAGGGTTTGGGAAGTAATTCACCCCTCCACTTT. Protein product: CASQQGLGSNSPLHF.

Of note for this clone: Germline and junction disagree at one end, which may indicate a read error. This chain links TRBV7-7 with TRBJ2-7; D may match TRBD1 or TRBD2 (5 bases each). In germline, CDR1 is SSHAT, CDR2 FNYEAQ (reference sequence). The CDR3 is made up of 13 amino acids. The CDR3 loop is CASSRQRGYEQYF. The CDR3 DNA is TGTGCTAGCAGCCGGCAGAGGGGCTACGAGCAGTACTTC.

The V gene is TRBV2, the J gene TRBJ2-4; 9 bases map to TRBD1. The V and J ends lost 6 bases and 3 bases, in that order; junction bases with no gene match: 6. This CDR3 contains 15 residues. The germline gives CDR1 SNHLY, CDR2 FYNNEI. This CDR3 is CASRGGQGGKNIQYF. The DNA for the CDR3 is TGTGCCAGCAGGGGGGGACAGGGAGGCAAAAACATTCAGTACTTC.

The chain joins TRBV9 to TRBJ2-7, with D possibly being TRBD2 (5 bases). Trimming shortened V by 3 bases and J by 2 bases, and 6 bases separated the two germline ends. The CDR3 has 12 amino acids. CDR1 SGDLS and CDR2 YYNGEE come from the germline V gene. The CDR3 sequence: CASSAGAYEQYF. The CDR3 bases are TGTGCCAGCAGCGCCGGGGCCTACGAGCAGTACTTC.

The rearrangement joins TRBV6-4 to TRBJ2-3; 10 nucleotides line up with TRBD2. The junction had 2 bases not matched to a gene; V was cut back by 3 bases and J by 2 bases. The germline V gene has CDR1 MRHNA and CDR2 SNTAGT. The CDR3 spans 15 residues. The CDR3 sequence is CASSEAGGHTDTQYF. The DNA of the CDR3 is TGTGCCAGCAGTGAAGCGGGGGGGCACACAGATACGCAGTATTTT.

CDR3 DNA sequence: TGTGCCAGCAGTTCAGGGGGCCCAAGCTCCTACGAGCAGTACTTC. Protein sequence: CASSSGGPSSYEQYF. V is TRBV28 and J is TRBJ2-7; TRBD1 matches 8 bases. Germline lookup yields CDR1 MDHEN and CDR2 SYDVKM. The length of the CDR3 is 15 residues. V lost 4 bases, J lost 0 bases, and 5 bases stayed unmatched.

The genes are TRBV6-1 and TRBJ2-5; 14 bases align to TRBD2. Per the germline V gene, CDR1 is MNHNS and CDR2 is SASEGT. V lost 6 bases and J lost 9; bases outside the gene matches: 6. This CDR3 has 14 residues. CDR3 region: CASSGTSGGPAQYF. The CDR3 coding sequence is TGTGCCAGCAGCGGGACTAGCGGGGGACCGGCCCAGTACTTC.

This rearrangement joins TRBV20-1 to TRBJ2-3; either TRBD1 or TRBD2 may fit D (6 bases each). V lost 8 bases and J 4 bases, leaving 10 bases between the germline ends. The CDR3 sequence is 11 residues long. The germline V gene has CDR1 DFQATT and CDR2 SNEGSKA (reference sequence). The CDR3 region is CSTGGPDTQYF. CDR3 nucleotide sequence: TGCAGTACCGGGGGCCCAGATACGCAGTATTTT.

The CDR3 nucleotides read TGTGCCAGCAGCTTGCTCCGGTCTTATGGCTACACCTTC. As protein: CASSLLRSYGYTF. The gene calls are TRBV5-5 and TRBJ1-2; D ambiguous. Germline CDR1 and CDR2: SGHKS and YYEKEE (reference sequence). The CDR3 covers 13 residues. The V and J ends lost 1 base and 5 bases respectively, with 9 bases between them.

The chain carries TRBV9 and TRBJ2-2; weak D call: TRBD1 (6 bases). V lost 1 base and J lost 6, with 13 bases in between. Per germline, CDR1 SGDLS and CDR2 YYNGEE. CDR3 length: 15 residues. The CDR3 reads CASSVKTGSPGELFF. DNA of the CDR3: TGTGCCAGCAGCGTAAAAACAGGGAGTCCCGGGGAGCTGTTTTTT. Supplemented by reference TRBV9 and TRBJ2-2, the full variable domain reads DSGVTQTPKHLITATGQRVTLRCSPRSGDLSVYWYQQSLDQGLQFLIQYYNGEERAKGNILERFSAQQFPDLHSELNLSSLELGDSALYFCASSVKTGSPGELFFGEGSRLTVL.

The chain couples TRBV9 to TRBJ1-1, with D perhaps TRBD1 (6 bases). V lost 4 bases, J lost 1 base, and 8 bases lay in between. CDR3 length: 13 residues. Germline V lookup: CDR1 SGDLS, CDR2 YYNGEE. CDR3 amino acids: CASSLQGNTEAFF. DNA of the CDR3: TGTGCCAGCAGCCTACAGGGGAACACTGAAGCTTTCTTT. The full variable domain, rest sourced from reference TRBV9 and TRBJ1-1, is DSGVTQTPKHLITATGQRVTLRCSPRSGDLSVYWYQQSLDQGLQFLIQYYNGEERAKGNILERFSAQQFPDLHSELNLSSLELGDSALYFCASSLQGNTEAFFGQGTRLTVV.

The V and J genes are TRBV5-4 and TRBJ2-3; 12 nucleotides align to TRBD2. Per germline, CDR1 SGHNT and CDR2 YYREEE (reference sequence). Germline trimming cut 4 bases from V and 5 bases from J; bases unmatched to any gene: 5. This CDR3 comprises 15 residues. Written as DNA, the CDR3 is TGTGCCAGCAGCCGACTAGCGGGGGCCCTAGATACGCAGTATTTT. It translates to CASSRLAGALDTQYF.